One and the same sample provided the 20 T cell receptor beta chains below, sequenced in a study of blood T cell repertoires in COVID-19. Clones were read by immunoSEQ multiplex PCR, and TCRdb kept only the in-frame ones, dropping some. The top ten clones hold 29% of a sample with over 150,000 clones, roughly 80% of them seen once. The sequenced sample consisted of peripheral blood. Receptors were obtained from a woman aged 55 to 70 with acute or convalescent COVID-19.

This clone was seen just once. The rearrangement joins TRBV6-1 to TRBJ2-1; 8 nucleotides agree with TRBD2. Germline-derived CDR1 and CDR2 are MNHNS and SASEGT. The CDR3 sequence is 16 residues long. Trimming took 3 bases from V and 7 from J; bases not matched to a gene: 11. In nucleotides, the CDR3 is TGTGCCAGCAGTGACCGCAACGGGGGGGCCTTGAATGAGCAGTTCTTC. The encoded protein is CASSDRNGGALNEQFF.

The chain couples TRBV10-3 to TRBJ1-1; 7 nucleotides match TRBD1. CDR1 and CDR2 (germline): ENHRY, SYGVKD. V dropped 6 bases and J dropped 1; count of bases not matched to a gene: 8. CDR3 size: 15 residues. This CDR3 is CAIRGTGDWNTEAFF. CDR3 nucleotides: TGTGCCATCAGAGGTACAGGGGACTGGAACACTGAAGCTTTCTTT.

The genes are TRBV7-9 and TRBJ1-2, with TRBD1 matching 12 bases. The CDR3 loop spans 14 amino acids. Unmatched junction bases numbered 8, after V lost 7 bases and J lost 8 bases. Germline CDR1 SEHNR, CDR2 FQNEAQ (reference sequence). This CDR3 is CASTHRDRGRGYTF. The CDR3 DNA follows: TGTGCCAGCACCCACCGGGACAGGGGGCGAGGCTACACCTTC.

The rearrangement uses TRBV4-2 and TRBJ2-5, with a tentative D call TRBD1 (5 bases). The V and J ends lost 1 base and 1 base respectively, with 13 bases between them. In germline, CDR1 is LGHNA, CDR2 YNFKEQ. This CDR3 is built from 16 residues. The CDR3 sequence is CASSQGMGPTQETQYF. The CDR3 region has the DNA TGTGCCAGCAGCCAAGGGATGGGGCCGACCCAAGAGACCCAGTACTTC.

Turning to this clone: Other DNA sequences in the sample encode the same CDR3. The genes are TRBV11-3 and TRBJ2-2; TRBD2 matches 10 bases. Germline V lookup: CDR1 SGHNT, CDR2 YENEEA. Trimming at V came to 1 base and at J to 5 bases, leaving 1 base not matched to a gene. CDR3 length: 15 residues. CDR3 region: CASSLGLAGTGELFF. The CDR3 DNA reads TGTGCCAGCAGCTTAGGACTAGCGGGTACCGGGGAGCTGTTTTTT.

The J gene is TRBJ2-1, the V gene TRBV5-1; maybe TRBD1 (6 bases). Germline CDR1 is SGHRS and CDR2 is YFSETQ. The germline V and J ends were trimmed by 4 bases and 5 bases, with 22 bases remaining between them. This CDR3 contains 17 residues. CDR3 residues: CASSPITGSLDNNEQFF. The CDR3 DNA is TGCGCCAGCAGCCCAATTACAGGGAGTTTGGACAACAATGAGCAGTTCTTC.

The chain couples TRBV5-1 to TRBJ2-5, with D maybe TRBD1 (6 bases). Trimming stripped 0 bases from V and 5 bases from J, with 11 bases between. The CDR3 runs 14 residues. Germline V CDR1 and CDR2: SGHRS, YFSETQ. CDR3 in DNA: TGCGCCAGCAGCTTGGACAGGGTTGGGGAGACCCAGTACTTC. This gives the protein CASSLDRVGETQYF.

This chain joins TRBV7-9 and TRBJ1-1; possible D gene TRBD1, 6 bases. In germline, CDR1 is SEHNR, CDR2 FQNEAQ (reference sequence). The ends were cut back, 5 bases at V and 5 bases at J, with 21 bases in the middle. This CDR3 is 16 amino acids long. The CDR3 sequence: CASSPDGGAPGTEAFF. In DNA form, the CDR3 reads TGTGCCAGCAGCCCAGATGGGGGGGCGCCGGGGACTGAAGCTTTCTTT. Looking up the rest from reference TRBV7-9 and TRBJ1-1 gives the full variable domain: DTGVSQNPRHKITKRGQNVTFRCDPISEHNRLYWYRQTLGQGPEFLTYFQNEAQLEKSRLLSDRFSAERPKGSFSTLEIQRTEQGDSAMYLCASSPDGGAPGTEAFFGQGTRLTVV.

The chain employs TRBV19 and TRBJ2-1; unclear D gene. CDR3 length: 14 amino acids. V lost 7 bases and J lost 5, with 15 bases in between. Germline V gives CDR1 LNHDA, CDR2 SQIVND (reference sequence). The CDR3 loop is CASTVPPANNEQFF. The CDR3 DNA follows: TGTGCCAGTACCGTACCCCCCGCGAACAATGAGCAGTTCTTC.

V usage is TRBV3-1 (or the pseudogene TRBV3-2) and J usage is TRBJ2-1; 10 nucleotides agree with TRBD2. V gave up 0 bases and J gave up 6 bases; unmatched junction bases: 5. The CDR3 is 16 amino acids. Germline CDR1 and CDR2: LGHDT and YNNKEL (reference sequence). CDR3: CASSQERLAGANEQFF. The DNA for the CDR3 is TGTGCCAGCAGCCAAGAGAGGCTAGCGGGGGCCAATGAGCAGTTCTTC.

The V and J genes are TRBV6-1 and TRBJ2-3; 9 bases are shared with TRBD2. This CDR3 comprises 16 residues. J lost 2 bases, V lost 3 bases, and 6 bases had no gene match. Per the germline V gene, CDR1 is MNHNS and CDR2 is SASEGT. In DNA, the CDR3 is TGTGCCAGCAGTGAGGCCAGCGGGGGGACCACAGATACGCAGTATTTT. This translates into CASSEASGGTTDTQYF.

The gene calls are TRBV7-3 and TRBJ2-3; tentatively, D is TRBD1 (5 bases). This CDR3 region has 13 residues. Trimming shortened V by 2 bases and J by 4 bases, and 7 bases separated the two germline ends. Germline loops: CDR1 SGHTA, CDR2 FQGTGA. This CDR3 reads CASSLGAADTQYF. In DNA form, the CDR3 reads TGTGCCAGCAGCTTAGGGGCGGCAGATACGCAGTATTTT.

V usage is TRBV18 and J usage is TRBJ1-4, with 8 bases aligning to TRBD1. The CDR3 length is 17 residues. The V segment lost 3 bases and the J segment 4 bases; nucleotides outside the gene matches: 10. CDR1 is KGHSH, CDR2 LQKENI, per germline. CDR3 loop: CASSPQGAAGGNEKLFF. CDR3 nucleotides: TGTGCCAGCTCACCTCAGGGGGCGGCAGGTGGTAATGAAAAACTGTTTTTT.

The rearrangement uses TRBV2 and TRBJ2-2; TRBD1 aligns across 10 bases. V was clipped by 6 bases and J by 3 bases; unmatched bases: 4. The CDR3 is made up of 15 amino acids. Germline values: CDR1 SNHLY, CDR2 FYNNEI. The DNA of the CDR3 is TGTGCCAGCAGAACCGGGACAGGGGACACCGGGGAGCTGTTTTTT. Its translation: CASRTGTGDTGELFF.

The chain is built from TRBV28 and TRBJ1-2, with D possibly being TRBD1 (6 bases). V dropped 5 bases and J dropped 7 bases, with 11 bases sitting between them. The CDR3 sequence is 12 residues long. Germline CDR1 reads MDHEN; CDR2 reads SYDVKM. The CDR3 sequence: CASSGQGFGYTF. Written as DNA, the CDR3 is TGTGCCAGCAGTGGTCAGGGGTTTGGCTACACCTTC.

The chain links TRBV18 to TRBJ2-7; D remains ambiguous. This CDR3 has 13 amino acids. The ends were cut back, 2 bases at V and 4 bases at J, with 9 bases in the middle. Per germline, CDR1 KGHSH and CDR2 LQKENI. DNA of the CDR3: TGTGCCAGCTCACCAAGTCTCCAGTACGAGCAGTACTTC. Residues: CASSPSLQYEQYF. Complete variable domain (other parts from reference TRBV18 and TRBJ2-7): NAGVMQNPRHLVRRRGQEARLRCSPMKGHSHVYWYRQLPEEGLKFMVYLQKENIIDESGMPKERFSAEFPKEGPSILRIQQVVRGDSAAYFCASSPSLQYEQYFGPGTRLTVT.

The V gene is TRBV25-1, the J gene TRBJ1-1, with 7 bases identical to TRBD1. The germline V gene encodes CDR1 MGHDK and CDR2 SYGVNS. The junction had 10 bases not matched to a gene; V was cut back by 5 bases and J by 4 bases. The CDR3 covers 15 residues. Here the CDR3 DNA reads TGTGCCAGCAGTAAACAGGGGTACCAAGGCACTGAAGCTTTCTTT. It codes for CASSKQGYQGTEAFF.

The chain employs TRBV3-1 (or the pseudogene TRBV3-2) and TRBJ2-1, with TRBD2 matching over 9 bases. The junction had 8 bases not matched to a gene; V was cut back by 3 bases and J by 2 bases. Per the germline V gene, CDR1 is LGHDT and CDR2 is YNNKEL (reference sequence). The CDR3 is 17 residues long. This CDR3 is CASSHQKGLATYNEQFF. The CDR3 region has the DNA TGTGCCAGCAGCCATCAAAAGGGACTAGCCACCTACAATGAGCAGTTCTTC.

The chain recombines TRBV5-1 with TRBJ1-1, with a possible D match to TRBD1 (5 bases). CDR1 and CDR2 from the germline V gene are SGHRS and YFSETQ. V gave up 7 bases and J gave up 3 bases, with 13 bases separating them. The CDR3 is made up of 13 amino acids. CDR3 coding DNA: TGCGCCAGCCGCCTAGAAGGGGACACTGAAGCTTTCTTT. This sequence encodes CASRLEGDTEAFF. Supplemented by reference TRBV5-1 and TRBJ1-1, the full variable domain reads KAGVTQTPRYLIKTRGQQVTLSCSPISGHRSVSWYQQTPGQGLQFLFEYFSETQRNKGNFPGRFSGRQFSNSRSEMNVSTLELGDSALYLCASRLEGDTEAFFGQGTRLTVV.

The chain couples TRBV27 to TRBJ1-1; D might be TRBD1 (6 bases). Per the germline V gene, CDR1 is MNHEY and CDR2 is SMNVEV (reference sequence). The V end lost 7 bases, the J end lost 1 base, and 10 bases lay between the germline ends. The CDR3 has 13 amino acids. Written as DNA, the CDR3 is TGTGCCAGCAAAGGACAGACGAACACTGAAGCTTTCTTT. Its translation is CASKGQTNTEAFF.